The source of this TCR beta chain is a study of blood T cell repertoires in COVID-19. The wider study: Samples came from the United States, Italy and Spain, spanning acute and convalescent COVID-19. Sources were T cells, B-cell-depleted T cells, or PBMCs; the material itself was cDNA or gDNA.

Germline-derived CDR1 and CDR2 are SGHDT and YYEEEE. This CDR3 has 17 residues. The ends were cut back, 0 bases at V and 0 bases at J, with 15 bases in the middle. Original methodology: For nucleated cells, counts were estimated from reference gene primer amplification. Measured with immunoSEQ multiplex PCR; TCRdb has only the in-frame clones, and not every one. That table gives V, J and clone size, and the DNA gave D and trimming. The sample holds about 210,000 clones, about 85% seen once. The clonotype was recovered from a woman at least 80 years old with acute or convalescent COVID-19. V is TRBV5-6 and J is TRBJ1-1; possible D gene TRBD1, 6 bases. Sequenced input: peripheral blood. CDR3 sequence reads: CASSLVLQGPMNTEAFF. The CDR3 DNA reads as TGTGCCAGCAGCTTGGTCCTACAGGGCCCCATGAACACTGAAGCTTTCTTT.